The 13 T cell receptor beta chains presented below share a single source sample, sequenced in a study of blood T cell repertoires in COVID-19. Produced via immunoSEQ multiplex PCR; TCRdb's table is partial and in-frame only. The data show some 400,000 clones, with roughly nine tenths seen just once and roughly 1.1% held by the top ten. Material: PBMCs or T cells enriched from blood (not recorded which). The source of these receptors is a man younger than 40 who had recovered from COVID-19.

V is TRBV4-1 and J is TRBJ1-5, with D possibly matching TRBD1 (6 bases). This CDR3 region has 14 residues. Per the germline V gene, CDR1 is MGHRA and CDR2 is YSYEKL. Trimming removed 4 bases at V and 11 bases at J, with 18 bases between. The CDR3 loop reads CASSLPGGEGAQHF. In DNA, the CDR3 is TGCGCCAGCAGCCTCCCGGGGGGGGAGGGGGCCCAGCATTTT.

The J gene is TRBJ2-3, the V gene TRBV20-1; the D is unclear. This CDR3 spans 13 amino acids. V was cut by 3 bases and J by 0 bases, with 7 bases left in between. CDR1 and CDR2 (germline): DFQATT, SNEGSKA (reference sequence). The CDR3 DNA reads TGCAGTGCTAGTGTCGAGAGCACAGATACGCAGTATTTT. Its protein product is CSASVESTDTQYF.

The chain links TRBV5-1 to TRBJ1-1; D unresolved. Trimming stripped 5 bases from V and 0 bases from J, with 8 bases between. CDR1 and CDR2 (germline): SGHRS, YFSETQ. The length of the CDR3 is 13 residues. CDR3 nucleotide sequence: TGCGCCAGCAGTGGGAGCATGAACACTGAAGCTTTCTTT. This gives the protein CASSGSMNTEAFF.

The chain is built from TRBV5-1 and TRBJ2-3; no clear D. Germline loops: CDR1 SGHRS, CDR2 YFSETQ. V gave up 0 bases and J gave up 0 bases, with 8 bases separating them. The CDR3 runs to 15 residues. The CDR3 region is CASSLAPGSTDTQYF. CDR3 nucleotide sequence: TGCGCCAGCAGCTTGGCTCCGGGTAGCACAGATACGCAGTATTTT. Filled out from reference TRBV5-1 and TRBJ2-3, the complete variable domain reads KAGVTQTPRYLIKTRGQQVTLSCSPISGHRSVSWYQQTPGQGLQFLFEYFSETQRNKGNFPGRFSGRQFSNSRSEMNVSTLELGDSALYLCASSLAPGSTDTQYFGPGTRLTVL.

The chain links TRBV30 to TRBJ2-5, with 8 bases identical to TRBD1. The V gene end was trimmed by 4 bases and the J gene end by 2 bases; junction bases not matched to a gene: 6. CDR1 and CDR2 (germline): GTSNPN, SVGIG (reference sequence). CDR3 length: 14 amino acids. Written as DNA, the CDR3 is TGTGCCTGGAATTCAGGGGGCTTACAAGAGACCCAGTACTTC. Translating gives CAWNSGGLQETQYF. Full variable domain (rest looked up from reference TRBV30 and TRBJ2-5): SQTIHQWPATLVQPVGSPLSLECTVEGTSNPNLYWYRQAAGRGLQLLFYSVGIGQISSEVPQNLSASRPQDRQFILSSKKLLLSDSGFYLCAWNSGGLQETQYFGPGTRLLVL.

V usage is TRBV28 and J usage is TRBJ1-3, with TRBD1 as a possible D gene (5 bases). The CDR3 consists of 17 residues. Germline CDR1 reads MDHEN; CDR2 reads SYDVKM. The V gene lost 5 bases and the J gene lost 4 bases, with 21 bases spanning the gap. CDR3 in DNA: TGTGCCAGCAGTGCCAATTGGGCAGGGAATACGGGAAACACCATATATTTT. Amino acid sequence: CASSANWAGNTGNTIYF. The whole variable domain, remainder taken from reference TRBV28 and TRBJ1-3, is DVKVTQSSRYLVKRTGEKVFLECVQDMDHENMFWYRQDPGLGLRLIYFSYDVKMKEKGDIPEGYSVSREKKERFSLILESASTNQTSMYLCASSANWAGNTGNTIYFGEGSWLTVV.

This chain joins TRBV14 and TRBJ2-7; D might be TRBD1 (7 bases). The V and J ends lost 4 bases and 2 bases respectively, with 15 bases between them. Per germline, CDR1 SGHDN and CDR2 FVKESK. The CDR3 is made up of 15 amino acids. The chain's CDR3 is CASSPWGDRAYEQYF. Here the CDR3 DNA reads TGTGCCAGCAGCCCGTGGGGGGACAGAGCCTACGAGCAGTACTTC. The variable domain in full, completed from reference TRBV14 and TRBJ2-7, reads EAGVTQFPSHSVIEKGQTVTLRCDPISGHDNLYWYRRVMGKEIKFLLHFVKESKQDESGMPNNRFLAERTGGTYSTLKVQPAELEDSGVYFCASSPWGDRAYEQYFGPGTRLTVT.

The chain uses TRBV10-2 and TRBJ2-3; 10 nucleotides align to TRBD2. The CDR3 runs to 14 residues. V lost 6 bases and J lost 6; bases outside the gene matches: 6. Germline loops: CDR1 WSHSY, CDR2 SAAADI. CDR3 in DNA: TGCGCCAGCAGCGACCTAGCGGGAGCGGATACGCAGTATTTT. It yields the protein CASSDLAGADTQYF.

The rearrangement joins TRBV7-9 to TRBJ2-3, with 8 bases aligning to TRBD2. J lost 2 bases, V lost 5 bases, and 12 bases had no gene match. CDR1 is SEHNR, CDR2 FQNEAQ, per germline (reference sequence). The CDR3 loop spans 17 amino acids. The CDR3 nucleotides read TGTGCCAGCAGCCCACTCCGGTTAGCGGGGAACACAGATACGCAGTATTTT. It yields the protein CASSPLRLAGNTDTQYF.

Only a few counts were recorded for this clone. In DNA form, the CDR3 reads TGTGCCAGTAGCCGGGATCCCGGAGGGCTAGAAGTCACCGGGGAGCTGTTTTTT. It specifies CASSRDPGGLEVTGELFF. The rearrangement links TRBV19 to TRBJ2-2; tentative D call: TRBD2 (6 bases). CDR1 is LNHDA and CDR2 is SQIVND in the germline V gene (reference sequence). With 6 bases removed from V and 4 bases from J, the gap between germline ends came to 24 bases. The CDR3 covers 18 residues.

J is TRBJ1-3 and V is TRBV7-8, with TRBD1 as a possible D gene (5 bases). Trimming removed 0 bases from V and 3 bases from J, with 12 bases in between. The CDR3 runs to 16 residues. Germline lookup yields CDR1 SGHVS and CDR2 FQNEAQ. CDR3 region: CASSLALAGVGNTIYF. Here the CDR3 DNA reads TGTGCCAGCAGCTTAGCGCTGGCGGGGGTTGGAAACACCATATATTTT. The full variable domain, with the rest looked up from reference TRBV7-8 and TRBJ1-3, is GAGVSQSPRYKVAKRGQDVALRCDPISGHVSLFWYQQALGQGPEFLTYFQNEAQLDKSGLPSDRFFAERPEGSVSTLKIQRTQQEDSAVYLCASSLALAGVGNTIYFGEGSWLTVV.

The rearrangement joins TRBV27 to TRBJ1-2; no clear D. Germline assignment: CDR1 MNHEY and CDR2 SMNVEV (reference sequence). The CDR3 spans 13 residues. Deletions cut 8 bases from V and 3 bases from J, with 13 bases between. DNA for the CDR3: TGTGCCAGCCGGGCGGGCAGCTACTATGGCTACACCTTC. It specifies CASRAGSYYGYTF.

About this clone: It is likely a read error: a sequence one base away is far more abundant. The rearrangement links TRBV24-1 to TRBJ2-1; 9 bases are a match to TRBD2. The length of the CDR3 is 15 residues. Germline V CDR1 and CDR2: KGHDR, SFDVKD. J lost 0 bases, V lost 4 bases, and 0 bases had no gene match. This CDR3 reads CATSELAGSYNEQFF. The CDR3 DNA sequence: TGTGCCACCAGTGAACTAGCGGGCTCCTACAATGAGCAGTTCTTC.